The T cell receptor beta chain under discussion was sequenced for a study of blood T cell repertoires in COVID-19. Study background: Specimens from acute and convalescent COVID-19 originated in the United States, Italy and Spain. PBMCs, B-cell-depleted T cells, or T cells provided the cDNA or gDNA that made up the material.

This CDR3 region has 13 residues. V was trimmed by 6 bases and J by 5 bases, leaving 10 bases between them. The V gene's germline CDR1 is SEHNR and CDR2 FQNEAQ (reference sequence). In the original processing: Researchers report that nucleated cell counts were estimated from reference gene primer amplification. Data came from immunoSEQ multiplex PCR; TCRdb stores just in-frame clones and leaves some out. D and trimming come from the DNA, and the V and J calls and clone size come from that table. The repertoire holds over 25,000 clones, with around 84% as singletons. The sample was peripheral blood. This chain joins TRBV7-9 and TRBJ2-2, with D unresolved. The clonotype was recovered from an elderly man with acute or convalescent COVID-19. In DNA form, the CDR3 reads TGTGCCAGCAGTTTCCAGTCTACCGGGGAGCTGTTTTTT. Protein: CASSFQSTGELFF. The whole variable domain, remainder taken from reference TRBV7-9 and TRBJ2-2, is DTGVSQNPRHKITKRGQNVTFRCDPISEHNRLYWYRQTLGQGPEFLTYFQNEAQLEKSRLLSDRFSAERPKGSFSTLEIQRTEQGDSAMYLCASSFQSTGELFFGEGSRLTVL.